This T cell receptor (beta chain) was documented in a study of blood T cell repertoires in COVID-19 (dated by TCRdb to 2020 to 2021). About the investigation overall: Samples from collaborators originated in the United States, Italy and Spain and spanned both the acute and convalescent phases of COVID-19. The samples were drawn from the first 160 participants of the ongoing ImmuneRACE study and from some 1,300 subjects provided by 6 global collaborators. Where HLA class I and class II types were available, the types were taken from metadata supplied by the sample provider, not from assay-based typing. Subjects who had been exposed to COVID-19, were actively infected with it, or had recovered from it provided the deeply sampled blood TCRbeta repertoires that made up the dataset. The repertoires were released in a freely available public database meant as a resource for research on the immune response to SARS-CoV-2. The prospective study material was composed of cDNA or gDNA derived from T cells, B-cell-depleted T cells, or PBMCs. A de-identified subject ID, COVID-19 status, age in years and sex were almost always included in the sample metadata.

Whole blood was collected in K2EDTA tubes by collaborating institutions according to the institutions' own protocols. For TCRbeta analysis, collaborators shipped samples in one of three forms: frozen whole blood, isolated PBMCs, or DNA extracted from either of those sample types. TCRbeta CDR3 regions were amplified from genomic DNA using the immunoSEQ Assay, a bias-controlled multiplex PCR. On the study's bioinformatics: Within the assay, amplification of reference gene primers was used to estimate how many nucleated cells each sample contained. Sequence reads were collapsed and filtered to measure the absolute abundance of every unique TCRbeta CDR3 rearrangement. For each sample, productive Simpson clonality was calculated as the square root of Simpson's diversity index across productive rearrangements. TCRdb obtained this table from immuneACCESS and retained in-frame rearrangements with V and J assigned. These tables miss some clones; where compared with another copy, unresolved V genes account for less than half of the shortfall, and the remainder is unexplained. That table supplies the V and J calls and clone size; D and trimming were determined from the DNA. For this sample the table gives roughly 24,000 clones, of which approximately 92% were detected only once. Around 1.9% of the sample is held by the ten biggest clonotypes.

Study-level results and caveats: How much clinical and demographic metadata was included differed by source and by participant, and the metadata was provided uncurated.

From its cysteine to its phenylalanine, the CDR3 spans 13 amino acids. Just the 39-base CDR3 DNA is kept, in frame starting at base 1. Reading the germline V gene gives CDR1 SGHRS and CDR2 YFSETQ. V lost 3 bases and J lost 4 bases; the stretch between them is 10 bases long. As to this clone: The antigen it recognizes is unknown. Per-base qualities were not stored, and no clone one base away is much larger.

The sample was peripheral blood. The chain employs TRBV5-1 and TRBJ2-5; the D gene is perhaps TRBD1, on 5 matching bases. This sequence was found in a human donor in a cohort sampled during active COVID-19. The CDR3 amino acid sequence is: CASSSAGIETQYF. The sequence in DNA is TGCGCCAGCAGCTCCGCAGGGATAGAGACCCAGTACTTC.